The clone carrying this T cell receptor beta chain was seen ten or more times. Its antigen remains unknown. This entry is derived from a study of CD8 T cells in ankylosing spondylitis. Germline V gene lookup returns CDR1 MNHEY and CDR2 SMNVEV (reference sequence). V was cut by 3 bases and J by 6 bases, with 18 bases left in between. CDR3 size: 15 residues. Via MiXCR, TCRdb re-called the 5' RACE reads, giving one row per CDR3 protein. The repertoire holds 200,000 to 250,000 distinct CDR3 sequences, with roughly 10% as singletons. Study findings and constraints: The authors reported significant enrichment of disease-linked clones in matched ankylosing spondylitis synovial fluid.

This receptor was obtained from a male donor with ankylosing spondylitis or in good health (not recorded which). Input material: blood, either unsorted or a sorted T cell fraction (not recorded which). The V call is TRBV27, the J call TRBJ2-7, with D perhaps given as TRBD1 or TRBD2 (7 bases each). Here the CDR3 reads CASSLQPGGVVEQYF. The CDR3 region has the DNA TGTGCCAGCAGTTTGCAGCCAGGGGGGGTCGTCGAGCAGTACTTC.